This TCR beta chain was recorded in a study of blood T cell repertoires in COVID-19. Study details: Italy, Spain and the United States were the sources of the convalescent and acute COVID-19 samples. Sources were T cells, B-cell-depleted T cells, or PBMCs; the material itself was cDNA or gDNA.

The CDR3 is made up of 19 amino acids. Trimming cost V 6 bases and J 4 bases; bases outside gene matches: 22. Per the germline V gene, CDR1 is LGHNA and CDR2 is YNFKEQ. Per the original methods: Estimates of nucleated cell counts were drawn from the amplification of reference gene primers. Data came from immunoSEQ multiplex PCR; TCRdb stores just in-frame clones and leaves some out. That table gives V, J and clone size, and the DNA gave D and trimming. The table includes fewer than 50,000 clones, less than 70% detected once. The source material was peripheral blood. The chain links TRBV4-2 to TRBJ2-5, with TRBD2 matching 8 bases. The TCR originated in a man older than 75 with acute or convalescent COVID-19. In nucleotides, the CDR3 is TGTGCCAGCAGTCCAACCGGGACTAGGAAAGTTGAAGGGGTAGAGACCCAGTACTTC. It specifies CASSPTGTRKVEGVETQYF.